Presented here are 24 T cell receptor beta chains from one specimen sequenced in a study of vaccination and CD4 T cells after COVID-19 (dated by TCRdb to between 2022 and 2023). Libraries were built with PCR. The sequencer was an Illumina iSeq 100. DNA from cultured CD4+ T cells underwent TCR sequencing with the Oncomine TCR Beta short-read assay at the Johns Hopkins FTIC core. The public reads were reprocessed in TCRdb via fastp at Q25 and MiXCR, keeping in-frame beta chains. Every entry covers one CDR3 protein and lists the most common genes and DNA from its rows. The sample table holds about 19,000 distinct CDR3 sequences, of which approximately 38% were seen once. The ten largest clones represent about 14% of the sample. Sample treatment or condition, as interpreted from the label and publication: roughly 10-day PBMC culture with coronavirus spike peptide pools or control peptides (ViraFEST assay).

The antigens of these receptors remain unknown. Sequenced material: cultured CD4+ T cells from blood. All receptors come from a human donor with COVID-19.

The chain has TRBV20-1 and TRBJ1-2; D may be TRBD1 (5 bases). CDR1 is DFQATT and CDR2 is SNEGSKA in the germline V gene (reference sequence). The CDR3 covers 15 residues. Trimming pared 2 bases from V and 2 bases from J, leaving 15 bases between. The CDR3 nucleotides are TGCAGTGCTAGACACTCCTGGGGCACCAACTATGGCTACACCTTC. Residues: CSARHSWGTNYGYTF.

In DNA, the CDR3 is TGTGCCAGCAGGGACAGCTACTATGGCTACACCTTC. This encodes CASRDSYYGYTF. The chain has TRBV6-1 and TRBJ1-2; a weak D match, TRBD1 (6 bases). V was shortened by 6 bases and J by 3 bases, with 8 bases between the two germline ends. Germline CDR1 and CDR2: MNHNS and SASEGT. The CDR3 sequence is 12 residues long.

The V and J genes are TRBV5-1 and TRBJ2-2, with 7 bases that match TRBD1. Germline trimming cut 4 bases from V and 6 bases from J; bases unmatched to any gene: 9. The CDR3 runs 15 residues. Looked up from germline, CDR1 is SGHRS and CDR2 is YFSETQ. This chain's CDR3 is CASSTGQTRAGELFF. The CDR3 DNA reads as TGCGCCAGCAGCACGGGACAGACCCGAGCCGGGGAGCTGTTTTTT.

This clonotype was observed a few times. V gene TRBV6-2 or TRBV6-3 combines with J gene TRBJ2-1; 14 bases fit TRBD2. The CDR3 consists of 21 residues. CDR1 and CDR2 (germline): MNHEY, SVGEGT. With V trimmed by 5 bases and J by 2 bases, 17 bases remained unmatched. CDR3 sequence reads: CASSPLPPTSGGAKAYNEQFF. In nucleotides, the CDR3 is TGTGCCAGCAGTCCACTTCCACCGACTAGCGGGGGGGCGAAGGCCTACAATGAGCAGTTCTTC.

The gene calls are TRBV20-1 and TRBJ2-7; no clear D. Germline V gives CDR1 DFQATT, CDR2 SNEGSKA (reference sequence). V lost 6 bases and J lost 4, with 19 bases in between. The CDR3 consists of 14 residues. CDR3 DNA: TGCAGTGCGACTCTGAAGCGTTCCACGTACGAGCAGTACTTC. It is translated as CSATLKRSTYEQYF.

The chain joins TRBV6-2 or TRBV6-3 to TRBJ2-1; a possible D gene is TRBD2 (5 bases). V lost 0 bases, J lost 6 bases, and 21 bases lay in between. This CDR3 has 18 amino acids. CDR1 MNHEY and CDR2 SVGEGT come from the germline V gene. The CDR3, as DNA: TGTGCCAGCAGTTACTCGAGATCGCCGTCTAGCTCCGCCAATGAGCAGTTCTTC. Protein product: CASSYSRSPSSSANEQFF.

The V gene is TRBV6-4, the J gene TRBJ1-3; D call uncertain. CDR1 is MRHNA and CDR2 is SNTAGT in the germline V gene. There are 18 residues in the CDR3. With 3 bases removed from V and 0 bases from J, the gap between germline ends came to 18 bases. The CDR3 is CASSEASCFQSSGNTIYF. The CDR3 DNA reads TGTGCCAGCAGTGAAGCGTCTTGTTTCCAAAGCTCTGGAAACACCATATATTTT.

This clonotype was found a few times. The chain links TRBV20-1 to TRBJ1-1; possible D gene TRBD1, 5 bases. V lost 0 bases and J lost 0, with 8 bases in between. The CDR3 spans 14 residues. CDR1 is DFQATT and CDR2 is SNEGSKA in the germline V gene (reference sequence). The CDR3, as DNA: TGCAGTGCTAGAGAAGGACACTTGAACACTGAAGCTTTCTTT. Residues: CSAREGHLNTEAFF.

The rearrangement joins TRBV24-1 to TRBJ2-3; perhaps TRBD2 as D (5 bases). Trimming stripped 4 bases from V and 4 bases from J, with 11 bases between. Germline lookup yields CDR1 KGHDR and CDR2 SFDVKD. CDR3 length: 14 residues. In DNA, the CDR3 is TGTGCCACCAGTGACCCAGGAGGTTCAGATACGCAGTATTTT. This translates into CATSDPGGSDTQYF.

This rearrangement joins TRBV2 to TRBJ2-3; D is unclear. The germline V gene encodes CDR1 SNHLY and CDR2 FYNNEI. V was shortened by 4 bases and J by 4 bases, with 12 bases between the two germline ends. The CDR3 contains 14 residues. This CDR3 is CASSVRHMADTQYF. CDR3 DNA: TGTGCCAGCAGTGTCAGGCATATGGCAGATACGCAGTATTTT.

This clonotype has only a few counts. This sequence joins TRBV7-2 and TRBJ1-2; 9 bases fit TRBD1. Trimming cost V 5 bases and J 7 bases; bases outside gene matches: 5. The germline V gene encodes CDR1 SGHTA and CDR2 FQGNSA. This CDR3 is built from 13 residues. The CDR3 DNA is TGTGCCAGCAGCCGGGACAGGGCGGGTGGCTACACCTTC. It specifies CASSRDRAGGYTF.

J is TRBJ1-6 and V is TRBV19, with D perhaps matching TRBD1 (6 bases). V lost 8 bases, J lost 11 bases, and 19 bases lay in between. From germline, CDR1 is LNHDA and CDR2 SQIVND (reference sequence). The CDR3 spans 14 residues. In DNA form, the CDR3 reads TGTGCCAGTGGGGGGGTAGCAGGGGCAACACCCCTCCACTTT. Translating gives CASGGVAGATPLHF.

CDR3 DNA: TGCAGTGTCCTCTCTAGCGGGAGGGACCCAGATACGCAGTATTTT. It specifies CSVLSSGRDPDTQYF. The chain combines TRBV20-1 with TRBJ2-3; TRBD2 matches at 12 bases. Germline trimming cut 7 bases from V and 4 bases from J; bases unmatched to any gene: 9. The length of the CDR3 is 15 residues. Germline V gene lookup returns CDR1 DFQATT and CDR2 SNEGSKA (reference sequence).

The chain employs TRBV18 and TRBJ2-1; 7 bases fit TRBD1. V trimming: 0 bases; J trimming: 4 bases; junction bases outside the gene matches: 0. The CDR3 contains 14 residues. From germline, CDR1 is KGHSH and CDR2 LQKENI. CDR3 coding DNA: TGTGCCAGCTCACCACCGGGACAGTACAATGAGCAGTTCTTC. Its protein is CASSPPGQYNEQFF.

V is TRBV29-1 and J is TRBJ2-3; D remains unclear. CDR1 is SQVTM, CDR2 ANQGSEA, per germline. The CDR3 spans 12 residues. V was cut by 4 bases and J by 0 bases, with 5 bases left in between. The CDR3 nucleotides are TGCAGCGTTGGTACTAGCACAGATACGCAGTATTTT. Its translation: CSVGTSTDTQYF.

This clonotype was seen more than once but under ten times. The gene calls are TRBV20-1 and TRBJ2-1; D not resolved. The CDR3 sequence is 14 residues long. Per the germline V gene, CDR1 is DFQATT and CDR2 is SNEGSKA (reference sequence). V shed 7 bases and J shed 2 bases, with 15 bases lying between them. As DNA, the CDR3 is TGCAGTGGTCAGACGGCGGAGACCTACAATGAGCAGTTCTTC. Amino acid sequence: CSGQTAETYNEQFF.

A note on this clonotype: The conserved final phenylalanine or tryptophan is absent from the CDR3, which likely points to a read error. In DNA form, the CDR3 reads TGTGCCAGCAGCTTCTTCGCGGGGGGCGTGGATGAGCAGTTCTCC. As protein: CASSFFAGGVDEQFS. V is TRBV11-3 and J is TRBJ2-1; TRBD2 aligns across 8 bases. The CDR3 is 15 residues long. Trimming removed 3 bases from V and 8 bases from J; junction bases left unmatched: 9. Germline V gene lookup returns CDR1 SGHNT and CDR2 YENEEA.

The J gene is TRBJ2-5, the V gene TRBV2; TRBD1 agrees at 11 bases. In germline, CDR1 is SNHLY, CDR2 FYNNEI. With 3 bases clipped from V and 5 bases from J, the junction kept 2 bases outside the gene matches. This CDR3 spans 14 amino acids. The CDR3 loop reads CASSEGQGGETQYF. The CDR3 nucleotides are TGTGCCAGCAGTGAGGGACAGGGGGGCGAGACCCAGTACTTC.

The rearrangement joins TRBV20-1 to TRBJ1-4; D not certain. V was trimmed by 0 bases and J by 0 bases, leaving 11 bases between them. In germline, CDR1 is DFQATT, CDR2 SNEGSKA (reference sequence). The CDR3 totals 16 residues. CDR3 sequence reads: CSARDGGVSTNEKLFF. CDR3 DNA: TGCAGTGCTAGAGATGGCGGGGTTTCAACTAATGAAAAACTGTTTTTT.

V usage is TRBV20-1 and J usage is TRBJ2-2, with TRBD1 identical over 7 bases. Germline CDR1 is DFQATT and CDR2 is SNEGSKA (reference sequence). The CDR3 covers 14 residues. V lost 4 bases to trimming and J lost 6 bases; unmatched junction nucleotides: 8. The CDR3 loop reads CSANLPQGAGELFF. The CDR3 DNA follows: TGCAGTGCTAACCTTCCCCAGGGGGCCGGGGAGCTGTTTTTT.

This clonotype was detected only a few times. CDR3 nucleotide sequence: TGTGCCAGCAGTCAGTCTACGGCCCGAGAGACCCAGTACTTC. Protein: CASSQSTARETQYF. The chain employs TRBV27 and TRBJ2-5; D uncertain. Per germline, CDR1 MNHEY and CDR2 SMNVEV (reference sequence). Between the trimmed V and J ends, which lost 5 bases and 4 bases, there was a span of 14 bases. CDR3 length: 14 amino acids.

In its sample, this clonotype was seen a few times. The chain employs TRBV6-1 and TRBJ2-7; tentative D call: TRBD1 (7 bases). Per germline, CDR1 MNHNS and CDR2 SASEGT. CDR3 length equals 12 residues. Trimming removed 7 bases at V and 6 bases at J, with 13 bases between. CDR3 sequence reads: CASTAQGGEQYF. In DNA, the CDR3 is TGTGCCAGCACCGCCCAGGGGGGCGAGCAGTACTTC.

The chain employs TRBV5-4 and TRBJ1-1; tentatively, D is TRBD1 (5 bases). Germline V gives CDR1 SGHNT, CDR2 YYREEE (reference sequence). Trimming pared 0 bases from V and 6 bases from J, leaving 9 bases between. The length of the CDR3 is 13 residues. The CDR3 sequence: CASSLVTAPEAFF. CDR3 DNA: TGTGCCAGCAGCTTGGTGACAGCTCCTGAAGCTTTCTTT.

The chain links TRBV7-9 to TRBJ2-2; possible D gene TRBD1, 6 bases. The CDR3 loop spans 14 amino acids. The germline CDR1 and CDR2 sequences are SEHNR and FQNEAQ (reference sequence). Trimming removed 3 bases from V and 4 bases from J, with 9 bases in between. The CDR3 here is CASSFRGPTGELFF. CDR3 bases: TGTGCCAGCAGCTTCAGGGGACCCACCGGGGAGCTGTTTTTT.